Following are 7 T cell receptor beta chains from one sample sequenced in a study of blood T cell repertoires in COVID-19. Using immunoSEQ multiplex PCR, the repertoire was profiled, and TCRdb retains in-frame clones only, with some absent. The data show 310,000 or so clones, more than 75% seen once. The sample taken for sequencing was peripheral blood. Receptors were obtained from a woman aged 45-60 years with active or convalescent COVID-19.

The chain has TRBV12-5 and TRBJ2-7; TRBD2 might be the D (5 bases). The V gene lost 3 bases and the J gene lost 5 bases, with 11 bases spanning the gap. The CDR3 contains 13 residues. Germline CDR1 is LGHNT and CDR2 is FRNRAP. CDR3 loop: CASGFAGGNEQYF. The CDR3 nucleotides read TGTGCTAGTGGTTTCGCGGGTGGGAACGAGCAGTACTTC.

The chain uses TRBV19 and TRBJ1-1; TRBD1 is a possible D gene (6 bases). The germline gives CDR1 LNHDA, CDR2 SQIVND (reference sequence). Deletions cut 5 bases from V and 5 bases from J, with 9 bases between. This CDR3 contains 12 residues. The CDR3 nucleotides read TGTGCCAGTAGTCAGGGGTGGACTGAAGCTTTCTTT. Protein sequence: CASSQGWTEAFF.

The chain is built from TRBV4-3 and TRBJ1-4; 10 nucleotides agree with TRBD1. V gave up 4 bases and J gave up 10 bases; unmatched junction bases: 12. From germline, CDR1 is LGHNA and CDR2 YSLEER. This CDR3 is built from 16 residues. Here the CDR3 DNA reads TGCGCCAGCAGCCGCCGACAGACAGGGGGCGAAGGAAAACTGTTTTTT. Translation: CASSRRQTGGEGKLFF.

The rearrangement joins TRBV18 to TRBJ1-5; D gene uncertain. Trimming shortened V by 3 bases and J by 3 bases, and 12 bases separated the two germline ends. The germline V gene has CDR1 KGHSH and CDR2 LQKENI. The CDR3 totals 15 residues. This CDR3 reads CASSPSQAINQPQHF. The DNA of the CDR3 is TGTGCCAGCTCACCTTCTCAGGCTATCAATCAGCCCCAGCATTTT.

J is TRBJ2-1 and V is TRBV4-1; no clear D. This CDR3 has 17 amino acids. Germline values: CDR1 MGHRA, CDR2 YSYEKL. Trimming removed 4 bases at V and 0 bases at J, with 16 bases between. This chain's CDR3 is CASSLPDFFSSYNEQFF. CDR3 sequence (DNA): TGCGCCAGCAGCCTTCCCGATTTTTTCAGCTCCTACAATGAGCAGTTCTTC.

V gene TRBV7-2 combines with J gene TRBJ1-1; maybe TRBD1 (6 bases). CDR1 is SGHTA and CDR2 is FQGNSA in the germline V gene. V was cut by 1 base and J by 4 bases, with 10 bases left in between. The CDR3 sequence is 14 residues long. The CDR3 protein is CASSLVTGLTEAFF. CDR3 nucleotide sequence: TGTGCCAGCAGCTTAGTCACAGGGCTCACTGAAGCTTTCTTT.

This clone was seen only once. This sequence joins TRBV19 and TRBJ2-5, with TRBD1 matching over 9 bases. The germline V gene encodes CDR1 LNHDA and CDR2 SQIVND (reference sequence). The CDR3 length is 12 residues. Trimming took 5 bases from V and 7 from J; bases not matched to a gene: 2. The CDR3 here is CASSPDRGTQYF. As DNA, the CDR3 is TGTGCCAGTAGTCCGGACAGGGGGACCCAGTACTTC.